The 27 T cell receptor beta chains presented below share a single source sample, sequenced in a study of blood T cell repertoires in COVID-19. Generated by immunoSEQ multiplex PCR, the TCRdb table keeps only in-frame clones and is missing some. The data show fewer than 300,000 clones, roughly 89% seen once. Sequencing used peripheral blood. The receptors stem from a man aged 25-40 years with acute or convalescent COVID-19.

The chain links TRBV4-1 to TRBJ1-5, with D unclear. The length of the CDR3 is 15 residues. V was pared by 4 bases and J by 0 bases, with 10 bases between. CDR1 is MGHRA, CDR2 YSYEKL, per germline. The chain's CDR3 is CASSPRENSNQPQHF. As DNA, the CDR3 is TGCGCCAGCAGCCCTAGAGAAAATAGCAATCAGCCCCAGCATTTT.

This chain connects TRBV5-1 to TRBJ1-1; D possibly corresponds to TRBD1 (6 bases). Trimming removed 4 bases from V and 4 bases from J, with 14 bases in between. Germline-derived CDR1 and CDR2 are SGHRS and YFSETQ. This CDR3 contains 14 residues. The DNA for the CDR3 is TGCGCCAGCAGCGAACCGGGACAAGGCACTGAAGCTTTCTTT. Translated, it gives CASSEPGQGTEAFF.

The gene calls are TRBV28 and TRBJ2-7, with a tentative D call TRBD1 (6 bases). Germline V gene data show CDR1 as MDHEN and CDR2 as SYDVKM. V dropped 5 bases and J dropped 4 bases, with 9 bases sitting between them. This CDR3 comprises 12 residues. The CDR3 loop reads CASSVQGYEQYF. CDR3 coding DNA: TGTGCCAGCAGTGTTCAGGGGTACGAGCAGTACTTC.

V and J are TRBV7-2 and TRBJ2-7; 7 bases map to TRBD1. The V and J ends lost 3 bases and 3 bases, in that order; junction bases with no gene match: 8. The CDR3 totals 15 residues. Germline V gives CDR1 SGHTA, CDR2 FQGNSA. CDR3 sequence (DNA): TGTGCCAGCAGCTTTATGAAGGGGGCGAGCTACGAGCAGTACTTC. It yields the protein CASSFMKGASYEQYF.

This chain joins TRBV5-1 and TRBJ1-6; 7 nucleotides match TRBD1. The CDR3 is made up of 13 amino acids. V lost 2 bases to trimming and J lost 10 bases; unmatched junction nucleotides: 3. CDR1 is SGHRS, CDR2 YFSETQ, per germline. For the CDR3, the DNA is TGCGCCAGCAGCTTAATGACAGGGTCACCCCTCCACTTT. Translated, it gives CASSLMTGSPLHF.

V and J are TRBV30 and TRBJ1-2; the match to TRBD1 covers 8 bases. The germline CDR1 and CDR2 sequences are GTSNPN and SVGIG (reference sequence). The CDR3 extends over 14 amino acids. V was clipped by 6 bases and J by 4 bases; unmatched bases: 10. CDR3 DNA: TGTGCCTGTGACCGGACAGGGACGGGCTATGGCTACACCTTC. Translated, it gives CACDRTGTGYGYTF. The full variable domain, its missing parts supplied by reference TRBV30 and TRBJ1-2, is SQTIHQWPATLVQPVGSPLSLECTVEGTSNPNLYWYRQAAGRGLQLLFYSVGIGQISSEVPQNLSASRPQDRQFILSSKKLLLSDSGFYLCACDRTGTGYGYTFGSGTRLTVV.

The chain recombines TRBV2 with TRBJ1-2, with D perhaps TRBD1 (6 bases). This CDR3 spans 13 amino acids. Trimming stripped 5 bases from V and 3 bases from J, with 10 bases between. Germline loops: CDR1 SNHLY, CDR2 FYNNEI. The CDR3 reads CASSPGQYYGYTF. The CDR3 DNA sequence: TGTGCCAGCAGTCCCGGACAGTACTATGGCTACACCTTC.

This clone was seen a single time. V usage is TRBV27 and J usage is TRBJ2-5; 12 bases are shared with TRBD2. Germline CDR1 MNHEY, CDR2 SMNVEV (reference sequence). The CDR3 totals 15 residues. J was trimmed by 5 bases and V by 8 bases; bases with no gene match: 9. Here the CDR3 DNA reads TGTGCCAGCCGGACTAGCGGGGAAGGATGGGAGACCCAGTACTTC. Its translation: CASRTSGEGWETQYF.

The chain links TRBV11-2 to TRBJ2-1, with 9 positions matching TRBD2. With 0 bases clipped from V and 0 bases from J, the junction kept 6 bases outside the gene matches. CDR3 length: 18 amino acids. Germline CDR1 reads SGHAT; CDR2 reads FQNNGV. The CDR3, as DNA: TGTGCCAGCAGCTTAGAAGAGGCTAGCGGGGCCTCCTACAATGAGCAGTTCTTC. Translated: CASSLEEASGASYNEQFF.

The rearrangement uses TRBV9 and TRBJ2-7; TRBD1 is a possible D gene (5 bases). Deletions cut 4 bases from V and 1 base from J, with 15 bases between. Germline V gene lookup returns CDR1 SGDLS and CDR2 YYNGEE. The CDR3 spans 15 residues. The CDR3 nucleotides read TGTGCCAGCAGCCCGCTATCCAGGGTATCCTACGAGCAGTACTTC. Its translation is CASSPLSRVSYEQYF.

The genes are TRBV5-6 and TRBJ1-1, with a tentative D call TRBD1 (5 bases). The CDR3 sequence is 14 residues long. Trimming left V 2 bases short and J 3 bases short, with 11 bases between. Germline V gene lookup returns CDR1 SGHDT and CDR2 YYEEEE. This CDR3 reads CASSFAGWDTEAFF. Here the CDR3 DNA reads TGTGCCAGCAGCTTCGCAGGGTGGGACACTGAAGCTTTCTTT.

The chain carries TRBV27 and TRBJ2-5; no clear D gene. Between the trimmed V and J ends, which lost 4 bases and 5 bases, there was a span of 17 bases. The CDR3 runs 15 residues. From germline, CDR1 is MNHEY and CDR2 SMNVEV (reference sequence). The CDR3 DNA reads TGTGCCAGCAGTTCCCTTCCAGCTGGGCCCGAGACCCAGTACTTC. Translated: CASSSLPAGPETQYF.

This chain connects TRBV7-2 to TRBJ2-1, with D possibly being TRBD2 (6 bases). The V end lost 2 bases, the J end lost 4 bases, and 15 bases lay between the germline ends. Germline CDR1 SGHTA, CDR2 FQGNSA. CDR3 length: 16 amino acids. The CDR3 sequence is CASSLSLGGLYNEQFF. The CDR3 nucleotides read TGTGCCAGCAGCTTATCCCTCGGGGGATTATACAATGAGCAGTTCTTC.

The chain couples TRBV11-2 to TRBJ2-2; 11 bases agree with TRBD1. Trimming at V came to 3 bases and at J to 7 bases, leaving 7 bases not matched to a gene. In germline, CDR1 is SGHAT, CDR2 FQNNGV. This CDR3 comprises 16 residues. CDR3 sequence: CASSLDRGPIGGELFF. CDR3 nucleotides: TGTGCCAGCAGCTTGGACAGGGGGCCGATAGGCGGGGAGCTGTTTTTT.

J is TRBJ2-7 and V is TRBV5-6, with 12 nucleotides matching TRBD2. This CDR3 region has 17 residues. J lost 0 bases, V lost 1 base, and 5 bases had no gene match. Germline V gene sequence: CDR1 SGHDT, CDR2 YYEEEE. The CDR3 DNA is TGTGCCAGCAGCTTGTCCGGGACTAGCGGGTTCTCCTACGAGCAGTACTTC. Translated, it gives CASSLSGTSGFSYEQYF.

The chain recombines TRBV5-6 with TRBJ2-5, with 7 nucleotides matching TRBD2. Per the germline V gene, CDR1 is SGHDT and CDR2 is YYEEEE. With 4 bases clipped from V and 5 bases from J, the junction kept 11 bases outside the gene matches. The CDR3 extends over 15 amino acids. For the CDR3, the DNA is TGTGCCAGCAGCCTCACTAGCGTTTGGAGGGAGACCCAGTACTTC. The encoded protein is CASSLTSVWRETQYF.

This chain uses TRBV14 with TRBJ1-3, with D hard to call. The germline CDR1 and CDR2 sequences are SGHDN and FVKESK. This CDR3 has 15 amino acids. Trimming left V 4 bases short and J 0 bases short, with 10 bases between. The CDR3 is CASSPPDYSGNTIYF. The CDR3 coding sequence is TGTGCCAGCAGCCCGCCGGACTACTCTGGAAACACCATATATTTT. The variable domain in full, with the rest retrieved from reference TRBV14 and TRBJ1-3, is EAGVTQFPSHSVIEKGQTVTLRCDPISGHDNLYWYRRVMGKEIKFLLHFVKESKQDESGMPNNRFLAERTGGTYSTLKVQPAELEDSGVYFCASSPPDYSGNTIYFGEGSWLTVV.

In nucleotides, the CDR3 is TGTGCCAGCAGCGGAGGGCAAGGAGGGGCGGGAGGGCCCTACGAGCAGTACTTC. Protein product: CASSGGQGGAGGPYEQYF. The chain has TRBV4-2 and TRBJ2-7; TRBD2 agrees at 9 bases. Germline lookup yields CDR1 LGHNA and CDR2 YNFKEQ. The CDR3 runs 18 residues. J gave up 2 bases and V 5 bases, and 16 bases lay outside the gene matches.

The V call is TRBV4-1, the J call TRBJ1-6; no clear D gene. Trimming left V 0 bases short and J 10 bases short, with 10 bases between. The CDR3 loop spans 14 amino acids. CDR1 is MGHRA and CDR2 is YSYEKL in the germline V gene. Here the CDR3 reads CASSQDEWFSPLHF. CDR3 DNA sequence: TGCGCCAGCAGCCAAGATGAGTGGTTCTCACCCCTCCACTTT.

This chain links TRBV3-1 (or the pseudogene TRBV3-2) with TRBJ2-5, with TRBD2 identical over 9 bases. Germline loops: CDR1 LGHDT, CDR2 YNNKEL (reference sequence). CDR3 length: 15 amino acids. V lost 1 base to trimming and J lost 5 bases; unmatched junction nucleotides: 5. The chain's CDR3 is CASSQGLAVRETQYF. CDR3 nucleotides: TGTGCCAGCAGCCAAGGACTAGCGGTCCGGGAGACCCAGTACTTC.

The CDR3 is CASSTYRGEETQYF. The CDR3 DNA follows: TGTGCCAGCAGTACATACAGGGGGGAAGAGACCCAGTACTTC. The chain employs TRBV27 and TRBJ2-5; 8 bases fit TRBD1. The V segment lost 5 bases and the J segment 3 bases; nucleotides outside the gene matches: 5. CDR3 length: 14 residues. Per germline, CDR1 MNHEY and CDR2 SMNVEV (reference sequence).

This clone occurred once. The gene calls are TRBV5-1 and TRBJ2-5; TRBD2 might be the D (6 bases). The CDR3 length is 13 residues. With 4 bases removed from V and 3 bases from J, the gap between germline ends came to 10 bases. CDR1 SGHRS and CDR2 YFSETQ come from the germline V gene. The CDR3 here is CASSTASEETQYF. The DNA for the CDR3 is TGCGCCAGCAGCACCGCTAGCGAAGAGACCCAGTACTTC.

V gene TRBV28 combines with J gene TRBJ2-7; D possibly corresponds to TRBD2 (7 bases). V was clipped by 8 bases and J by 0 bases, with 17 bases between them. The germline V gene has CDR1 MDHEN and CDR2 SYDVKM. The CDR3 totals 15 residues. The CDR3 reads CASWGREGGSYEQYF. The CDR3 DNA sequence: TGTGCCAGCTGGGGGAGGGAGGGGGGCTCCTACGAGCAGTACTTC.

This clone was detected only once. The V gene is TRBV30, the J gene TRBJ1-3, with D possibly matching TRBD1 (6 bases). Deletions cut 3 bases from V and 0 bases from J, with 12 bases between. Per germline, CDR1 GTSNPN and CDR2 SVGIG (reference sequence). The CDR3 is made up of 15 amino acids. CDR3 sequence reads: CAWRARGRSGNTIYF. CDR3 DNA sequence: TGTGCCTGGAGGGCCAGGGGCCGCTCTGGAAACACCATATATTTT.

The chain is built from TRBV19 and TRBJ2-7, with D perhaps matching TRBD2 (5 bases). V lost 1 base, J lost 5 bases, and 9 bases lay in between. The CDR3 contains 13 residues. Per the germline V gene, CDR1 is LNHDA and CDR2 is SQIVND (reference sequence). As DNA, the CDR3 is TGTGCCAGTAGTATAGGTTGGGGAGACGAGCAGTACTTC. It yields the protein CASSIGWGDEQYF.

The chain is built from TRBV29-1 and TRBJ2-7; 9 nucleotides agree with TRBD2. The V gene end was trimmed by 4 bases and the J gene end by 7 bases; junction bases not matched to a gene: 8. Germline V gives CDR1 SQVTM, CDR2 ANQGSEA. The CDR3 sequence is 13 residues long. CDR3 residues: CSVVAGGPGEQYF. In DNA, the CDR3 is TGCAGCGTTGTGGCGGGAGGGCCGGGTGAGCAGTACTTC.

V usage is TRBV25-1 and J usage is TRBJ2-4, with D perhaps TRBD1 (5 bases). Germline CDR1 and CDR2: MGHDK and SYGVNS. V lost 1 base and J lost 3, with 13 bases in between. This CDR3 spans 16 amino acids. The CDR3 is CASSESGVGHKNIQYF. Here the CDR3 DNA reads TGTGCCAGCAGTGAATCCGGCGTGGGGCACAAAAACATTCAGTACTTC.